The 28 T cell receptor beta chains reported below all come from one sample, sequenced in a study of blood T cells in healthy people across ages. Combining a sample-barcoded 5' primer with a J-beta primer mix, a second PCR ran for roughly 6 to 11 cycles. A single record per CDR3 protein comes from TCRdb applying MiXCR to the 5' RACE reads. This sample has around 800,000 distinct CDR3 sequences; about 45% occur once, and the top ten carry 15% to 20%. Material: blood. The receptors were sampled from an elderly man in good health.

The CDR3 sequence: CASSPDVGGYNEQYF. CDR3 DNA: TGTGCCAGCAGCCCAGATGTGGGTGGGTACAATGAGCAGTACTTC. The J gene is TRBJ2-5, the V gene TRBV11-2; no firm D call. The CDR3 loop spans 15 amino acids. Trimming shortened V by 5 bases and J by 11 bases, and 24 bases separated the two germline ends. From germline, CDR1 is SGHAT and CDR2 FQNNGV. The whole variable domain, filled in from reference TRBV11-2 and TRBJ2-5, reads EAGVAQSPRYKIIEKRQSVAFWCNPISGHATLYWYQQILGQGPKLLIQFQNNGVVDDSQLPKDRFSAERLKGVDSTLKIQPAKLEDSAVYLCASSPDVGGYNEQYFGPGTRLLVL.

J is TRBJ2-3 and V is TRBV28, with D unclear. Trimming removed 2 bases at V and 8 bases at J, with 17 bases between. Looked up from germline, CDR1 is MDHEN and CDR2 is SYDVKM. The CDR3 totals 15 residues. The CDR3 loop is CASSLPSSPSITQYF. DNA for the CDR3: TGTGCCAGCAGTTTACCTTCCTCCCCTTCCATTACGCAGTATTTT.

This chain links TRBV7-2 with TRBJ2-7; 9 bases fit TRBD2. The CDR3 has 17 amino acids. Germline lookup yields CDR1 SGHTA and CDR2 FQGNSA. J lost 5 bases, V lost 4 bases, and 15 bases had no gene match. For the CDR3, the DNA is TGTGCCAGCAGCTCGCCCGGGACGAGCGGGAGGTTCGACGAGCAGTACTTC. It is translated as CASSSPGTSGRFDEQYF.

This clonotype was recorded a few times. V is TRBV24-1 and J is TRBJ2-7; 11 nucleotides line up with TRBD2. Trimming at V came to 6 bases and at J to 7 bases, leaving 10 bases not matched to a gene. Germline V gene sequence: CDR1 KGHDR, CDR2 SFDVKD. CDR3 length: 15 residues. CDR3 loop: CATSQTSGSQDEQYF. The CDR3 DNA reads TGTGCCACCAGTCAAACTAGCGGGAGTCAGGATGAGCAGTACTTC.

The chain has TRBV6-2 or TRBV6-3 and TRBJ2-7; a possible D gene is TRBD1 (6 bases). Germline-derived CDR1 and CDR2 are MNHEY and SVGEGT. CDR3 size: 13 residues. V lost 5 bases to trimming and J lost 4 bases, with 12 bases between them. CDR3 loop: CASSVRGFYEQYF. The CDR3 DNA reads TGTGCCAGCAGTGTTAGGGGGTTTTACGAGCAGTACTTC.

Ten or more counts support this clonotype. The chain links TRBV29-1 to TRBJ2-1; D possibly matches TRBD1 or TRBD2 (5 bases each). The CDR3 extends over 14 amino acids. CDR1 SQVTM and CDR2 ANQGSEA come from the germline V gene. V was clipped by 7 bases and J by 4 bases, with 17 bases between them. CDR3 DNA sequence: TGCAGCGCTGGGCATGGGACCGTTTACAATGAGCAGTTCTTC. This sequence encodes CSAGHGTVYNEQFF.

This clonotype was seen a few times. The V gene is TRBV20-1, the J gene TRBJ1-4, with TRBD1 matching 11 bases. Germline values: CDR1 DFQATT, CDR2 SNEGSKA (reference sequence). The CDR3 runs 17 residues. The trim removed 6 bases at V and 2 bases at J, leaving 11 bases unmatched. In DNA, the CDR3 is TGCAGTGCAAACGGACAGGGGGCTTCTGAGACTAATGAAAAACTGTTTTTT. Translated: CSANGQGASETNEKLFF.

The chain combines TRBV28 with TRBJ2-5; 7 positions agree with TRBD1. The CDR3 extends over 14 amino acids. Germline V CDR1 and CDR2: MDHEN, SYDVKM. The V and J ends lost 6 bases and 2 bases, in that order; junction bases with no gene match: 6. The DNA of the CDR3 is TGTGCCAGCAGCTACGACAGGGTGCAAGAGACCCAGTACTTC. It encodes CASSYDRVQETQYF. Based on the CDR3 plus reference TRBV28 and TRBJ2-5, the full variable domain is DVKVTQSSRYLVKRTGEKVFLECVQDMDHENMFWYRQDPGLGLRLIYFSYDVKMKEKGDIPEGYSVSREKKERFSLILESASTNQTSMYLCASSYDRVQETQYFGPGTRLLVL.

This clonotype appeared a few times. V is TRBV4-3 and J is TRBJ2-7; 7 bases are shared with TRBD2. Germline CDR1 is LGHNA and CDR2 is YSLEER. V dropped 1 base and J dropped 0; count of bases not matched to a gene: 9. The CDR3 totals 17 residues. DNA of the CDR3: TGCGCCAGCAGCCAAGTTCTCCAGCGGGAACTCTCCTACGAGCAGTACTTC. Translated: CASSQVLQRELSYEQYF.

As for this clonotype: Since a much larger clone is just one base distant, this may be a read error. The chain employs TRBV11-3 and TRBJ2-5; no clear D. This CDR3 region has 14 residues. The germline V gene has CDR1 SGHNT and CDR2 YENEEA. Trimming left V 5 bases short and J 0 bases short, with 10 bases between. The CDR3 is CASSGVGYQETQYF. DNA of the CDR3: TGTGCCAGCAGCGGAGTGGGGTACCAAGAGACCCAGTACTTC.

CDR3: CASSYSGGWGNQPQHF. CDR3 sequence (DNA): TGTGCCAGCAGTTACTCCGGAGGTTGGGGAAATCAGCCCCAGCATTTT. This sequence joins TRBV6-2 or TRBV6-3 and TRBJ1-5; D call uncertain. This CDR3 comprises 16 residues. The V end was cut by 0 bases, the J end by 4 bases, with 13 bases between. Germline V CDR1 and CDR2: MNHEY, SVGEGT.

The rearrangement links TRBV28 to TRBJ2-7, with D perhaps assigned TRBD1 or TRBD2 (6 bases each). V shed 8 bases and J shed 1 base, with 18 bases lying between them. The germline gives CDR1 MDHEN, CDR2 SYDVKM. The CDR3 extends over 15 amino acids. CDR3 amino acids: CASRRGGGQSYEQYF. DNA of the CDR3: TGTGCCAGCCGTCGCGGAGGGGGGCAATCCTACGAGCAGTACTTC.

CDR3 nucleotide sequence: TGTGCCAGCAGTTACTTGACTAACTACCAAGAGACCCAGTACTTC. Its translation is CASSYLTNYQETQYF. V is TRBV27 and J is TRBJ2-5, with D tentatively TRBD2 (5 bases). The CDR3 is 15 residues long. Germline-derived CDR1 and CDR2 are MNHEY and SMNVEV (reference sequence). Trimming took off 4 bases at V and 0 bases at J, with 12 bases between the two ends.

This clonotype occurred many times. The chain combines TRBV5-1 with TRBJ2-7; tentatively, D is TRBD1 or TRBD2 (5 bases each). The CDR3 is 14 amino acids. The V and J ends lost 1 base and 5 bases respectively, with 13 bases between them. CDR1 is SGHRS and CDR2 is YFSETQ in the germline V gene. CDR3 residues: CASSLRDRRNEQYF. The DNA of the CDR3 is TGCGCCAGCAGCTTGAGGGACCGGAGGAACGAGCAGTACTTC.

This clonotype has only a few counts. The chain's CDR3 is CASSLDGTRNEQFF. CDR3 DNA: TGTGCCAGCAGCTTAGATGGGACTAGGAATGAGCAGTTCTTC. The chain joins TRBV7-2 to TRBJ2-1, with 8 bases matching TRBD2. The CDR3 is 14 residues long. J lost 7 bases, V lost 1 base, and 3 bases had no gene match. Germline V gives CDR1 SGHTA, CDR2 FQGNSA.

The chain links TRBV6-1 to TRBJ2-1; 14 bases align to TRBD2. The ends lost 6 bases at V and 10 bases at J; junction bases unmatched: 11. CDR1 is MNHNS, CDR2 SASEGT, per germline. The CDR3 is 16 amino acids. The CDR3 DNA is TGTGCCAGCAGCCCCACGACTAGCGGGGGGGCGGGGGAGCAGTTCTTC. Translated, it gives CASSPTTSGGAGEQFF.

Ten or more counts support this clonotype. The rearrangement joins TRBV28 to TRBJ1-4; D is undetermined. V dropped 1 base and J dropped 2 bases, with 5 bases sitting between them. CDR1 is MDHEN, CDR2 SYDVKM, per germline. This CDR3 spans 14 amino acids. The CDR3, as DNA: TGTGCCAGCAGTTTATTTAGCACTAATGAAAAACTGTTTTTT. It codes for CASSLFSTNEKLFF.

This chain connects TRBV20-1 to TRBJ2-3, with D hard to call. CDR1 and CDR2 from the germline V gene are DFQATT and SNEGSKA (reference sequence). Trimming stripped 0 bases from V and 0 bases from J, with 10 bases between. CDR3 size: 15 residues. CDR3 region: CSAREPSRSTDTQYF. The CDR3 DNA reads as TGCAGTGCTAGAGAACCCTCGAGGAGCACAGATACGCAGTATTTT.

The chain is built from TRBV6-2 or TRBV6-3 and TRBJ2-2, with no clear D. Trimming pared 6 bases from V and 1 base from J, leaving 9 bases between. CDR3 size: 14 residues. Germline CDR1 is MNHEY and CDR2 is SVGEGT. The CDR3: CASRDSGNTGELFF. In DNA, the CDR3 is TGTGCCAGCAGAGATTCTGGGAACACCGGGGAGCTGTTTTTT.

This rearrangement joins TRBV20-1 to TRBJ2-1, with 13 bases that match TRBD2. V lost 4 bases and J lost 4; bases outside the gene matches: 7. The germline gives CDR1 DFQATT, CDR2 SNEGSKA (reference sequence). This CDR3 has 16 amino acids. CDR3 nucleotide sequence: TGCAGTGCTACCAACCAACTAGCGGGAGGGTACAATGAGCAGTTCTTC. This translates into CSATNQLAGGYNEQFF.

J is TRBJ2-1 and V is TRBV15; TRBD2 matches 14 bases. V shed 5 bases and J 8 bases; nucleotides not matched to a gene: 5. Germline CDR1 and CDR2: LNHNV and YYDKDF (reference sequence). The CDR3 covers 15 residues. This chain's CDR3 is CATSGGTSGSDEQFF. The CDR3 DNA is TGTGCCACCAGCGGGGGGACTAGCGGGAGTGATGAGCAGTTCTTC.

This chain uses TRBV7-2 with TRBJ2-4, with 9 bases aligning to TRBD1. The CDR3 consists of 13 residues. The V segment lost 5 bases and the J segment 9 bases; nucleotides outside the gene matches: 5. Germline assignment: CDR1 SGHTA and CDR2 FQGNSA. DNA of the CDR3: TGTGCCAGCAGCCGGGACAGGGAAGGCATTCAGTACTTC. The encoded protein is CASSRDREGIQYF.

V usage is TRBV5-1 and J usage is TRBJ1-2, with D hard to call. The V gene's germline CDR1 is SGHRS and CDR2 YFSETQ. Trimming pared 0 bases from V and 0 bases from J, leaving 12 bases between. The CDR3 loop spans 16 amino acids. This chain's CDR3 is CASSLDYSRSNYGYTF. The DNA for the CDR3 is TGCGCCAGCAGCTTGGATTACAGCCGATCTAACTATGGCTACACCTTC. The complete variable domain, with remaining parts taken from reference TRBV5-1 and TRBJ1-2, reads KAGVTQTPRYLIKTRGQQVTLSCSPISGHRSVSWYQQTPGQGLQFLFEYFSETQRNKGNFPGRFSGRQFSNSRSEMNVSTLELGDSALYLCASSLDYSRSNYGYTFGSGTRLTVV.

The V gene is TRBV12-3 or TRBV12-4, the J gene TRBJ2-3; D gene uncertain. CDR3 size: 15 residues. V lost 0 bases to trimming and J lost 4 bases, with 11 bases between them. CDR3 amino acids: CASSLARVTADTQYF. CDR3 bases: TGTGCCAGCAGTTTAGCGAGAGTGACGGCAGATACGCAGTATTTT.

This clonotype occurred a few times. This chain uses TRBV11-3 with TRBJ2-1, with D possibly matching TRBD2 (6 bases). V was clipped by 4 bases and J by 7 bases, with 11 bases between them. Germline values: CDR1 SGHNT, CDR2 YENEEA. This CDR3 contains 13 residues. The CDR3 DNA sequence: TGTGCCAGCAGCTCCAAGACTAGTAATGAGCAGTTCTTC. It is translated as CASSSKTSNEQFF.

Only a few counts were recorded for this clonotype. The chain has TRBV7-2 and TRBJ2-6, with D possibly matching TRBD2 (6 bases). CDR3 length: 19 residues. Germline V gene sequence: CDR1 SGHTA, CDR2 FQGNSA. Trimming removed 5 bases from V and 0 bases from J, with 20 bases in between. CDR3 sequence (DNA): TGTGCCAGCAGCCCTCGGTCGGAGGGACGTTACTCTGGGGCCAACGTCCTGACTTTC. This translates into CASSPRSEGRYSGANVLTF.

This clonotype was found many times. The chain employs TRBV5-1 and TRBJ2-3; 14 nucleotides match TRBD2. The CDR3 has 17 residues. Germline CDR1 SGHRS, CDR2 YFSETQ. The junction had 2 bases not matched to a gene; V was cut back by 0 bases and J by 2 bases. CDR3 DNA: TGCGCCAGCAGCTTGGGACTAGCGGGAGGGTCCACAGATACGCAGTATTTT. Protein product: CASSLGLAGGSTDTQYF.

The rearrangement links TRBV4-3 to TRBJ2-3; D call uncertain. Trimming cost V 0 bases and J 6 bases, with 13 bases left between them. CDR3 length: 15 residues. The V gene's germline CDR1 is LGHNA and CDR2 YSLEER. CDR3 DNA sequence: TGCGCCAGCAGCCAAGATAACGGTCGCAGGGATACGCAGTATTTT. Its translation is CASSQDNGRRDTQYF.